These 25 T cell receptor beta chains came from one sample sequenced in a study of blood T cell repertoires in COVID-19. Assay used: immunoSEQ multiplex PCR; TCRdb lists only in-frame clones, some missing. This sample has around 200,000 clones, with around 85% found just once. Sequenced: peripheral blood. The receptors derive from a man between 25 and 39 years old with acute or convalescent COVID-19.

J is TRBJ2-1 and V is TRBV5-1, with 8 bases lining up with TRBD1. This CDR3 has 16 residues. J was trimmed by 9 bases and V by 6 bases; bases with no gene match: 17. Germline CDR1 is SGHRS and CDR2 is YFSETQ. The CDR3 loop is CASTRGAGGFSGEQFF. The CDR3 bases are TGCGCCAGCACCCGCGGGGCAGGGGGCTTCTCGGGTGAGCAGTTCTTC.

The chain recombines TRBV12-3 or TRBV12-4 with TRBJ1-1; D call uncertain. The CDR3 spans 13 residues. V was cut by 8 bases and J by 1 base, with 11 bases left in between. CDR3 amino acids: CASLRSPNTEAFF. As DNA, the CDR3 is TGTGCCAGCCTTCGGAGTCCGAACACTGAAGCTTTCTTT.

The chain recombines TRBV4-2 with TRBJ1-2, with D hard to call. This CDR3 is built from 15 residues. The germline gives CDR1 LGHNA, CDR2 YNFKEQ. V gave up 1 base and J gave up 3 bases, with 12 bases separating them. As DNA, the CDR3 is TGTGCCAGCAGCCAAGGGCCCTTGAGCGACTATGGCTACACCTTC. Protein sequence: CASSQGPLSDYGYTF.

This sequence joins TRBV9 and TRBJ2-3; TRBD2 matches 7 bases. The CDR3 is made up of 13 amino acids. V trimming: 2 bases; J trimming: 6 bases; junction bases outside the gene matches: 3. The germline V gene encodes CDR1 SGDLS and CDR2 YYNGEE. This CDR3 is CASSVLAEDTQYF. DNA of the CDR3: TGTGCCAGCAGCGTCCTAGCGGAGGATACGCAGTATTTT.

The chain couples TRBV7-9 to TRBJ2-3; TRBD2 matches 13 bases. The V and J ends lost 5 bases and 2 bases, in that order; junction bases with no gene match: 10. The length of the CDR3 is 18 residues. Germline V gene sequence: CDR1 SEHNR, CDR2 FQNEAQ (reference sequence). CDR3 sequence: CASSTTSGGFYDTDTQYF. CDR3 coding DNA: TGTGCCAGCAGCACGACTAGCGGGGGGTTTTATGACACAGATACGCAGTATTTT.

The J gene is TRBJ2-1, the V gene TRBV30; no reliable D call. V shed 1 base and J shed 12 bases, with 13 bases lying between them. This CDR3 is 12 amino acids long. CDR1 and CDR2 from the germline V gene are GTSNPN and SVGIG (reference sequence). The CDR3 bases are TGTGCCTGGAGTGACCAGTGGAGTGCGCAGTTCTTC. It is translated as CAWSDQWSAQFF.

This clone appeared once. The V and J genes are TRBV7-9 and TRBJ1-3, with 8 bases that match TRBD1. This CDR3 spans 16 amino acids. CDR1 and CDR2 (germline): SEHNR, FQNEAQ (reference sequence). V lost 6 bases and J lost 1; bases outside the gene matches: 8. The CDR3 nucleotides are TGTGCCAGCAGACCGGACAGGGTACAGTCTGGAAACACCATATATTTT. Its translation: CASRPDRVQSGNTIYF.

This clone was recorded only once. J is TRBJ1-5 and V is TRBV2, with no clear D. The V gene lost 4 bases and the J gene lost 7 bases, with 11 bases spanning the gap. The germline CDR1 and CDR2 sequences are SNHLY and FYNNEI. This CDR3 comprises 13 residues. The CDR3 nucleotides are TGTGCCAGCAGTGTTGGGCATCCCCAGCCCCAGCATTTT. Translating it yields CASSVGHPQPQHF.

This chain uses TRBV30 with TRBJ1-1; D is ambiguous. V was cut by 4 bases and J by 0 bases, with 12 bases left in between. The CDR3 spans 14 residues. Germline V gene data show CDR1 as GTSNPN and CDR2 as SVGIG (reference sequence). CDR3 sequence (DNA): TGTGCCTGGAAAATCGGTCTTATGAACACTGAAGCTTTCTTT. Protein sequence: CAWKIGLMNTEAFF. Drawing the rest from reference TRBV30 and TRBJ1-1, the complete variable domain is SQTIHQWPATLVQPVGSPLSLECTVEGTSNPNLYWYRQAAGRGLQLLFYSVGIGQISSEVPQNLSASRPQDRQFILSSKKLLLSDSGFYLCAWKIGLMNTEAFFGQGTRLTVV.

This chain connects TRBV6-1 to TRBJ2-7, with D possibly matching TRBD1 (5 bases). Germline V gene lookup returns CDR1 MNHNS and CDR2 SASEGT. V was clipped by 2 bases and J by 3 bases, with 5 bases between them. This CDR3 region has 12 residues. The CDR3 sequence is CASSERGYEQYF. The CDR3 DNA sequence: TGTGCCAGCAGTGAAAGGGGCTACGAGCAGTACTTC.

The chain recombines TRBV9 with TRBJ1-2; TRBD1 agrees at 9 bases. The CDR3 spans 17 residues. Germline assignment: CDR1 SGDLS and CDR2 YYNGEE. V was clipped by 0 bases and J by 4 bases; unmatched bases: 10. This chain's CDR3 is CASSVDRGLSVGYGYTF. The CDR3 region has the DNA TGTGCCAGCAGCGTAGACAGGGGGCTGTCGGTCGGCTATGGCTACACCTTC.

This chain connects TRBV3-1 (or the pseudogene TRBV3-2) to TRBJ1-1, with 8 bases matching TRBD1. This CDR3 has 14 residues. Looked up from germline, CDR1 is LGHDT and CDR2 is YNNKEL (reference sequence). V was pared by 8 bases and J by 5 bases, with 10 bases of the junction left unmatched. CDR3 residues: CASRDRTGTTEAFF. In DNA form, the CDR3 reads TGTGCCAGCCGAGATAGGACAGGGACAACTGAAGCTTTCTTT.

V is TRBV28 and J is TRBJ2-7; 10 positions match TRBD1. CDR3 length: 14 residues. The J segment lost 3 bases and the V segment lost 8 bases, leaving 7 bases of the junction unmatched. Germline assignment: CDR1 MDHEN and CDR2 SYDVKM. The CDR3 here is CASRWTGGVYEQYF. DNA for the CDR3: TGTGCCAGCCGATGGACAGGGGGAGTCTACGAGCAGTACTTC.

The rearrangement uses TRBV10-1 and TRBJ2-2, with a weak D call TRBD2 (5 bases). Germline V gene lookup returns CDR1 WNHNN and CDR2 SYGVQD (reference sequence). CDR3 size: 14 residues. V shed 9 bases and J shed 8 bases, with 19 bases lying between them. The CDR3 is CARSQLGSGGELFF. The CDR3 nucleotides are TGCGCCAGAAGCCAACTAGGGTCGGGAGGGGAGCTGTTTTTT.

This clone was found once. V usage is TRBV30 and J usage is TRBJ1-3; perhaps TRBD1 as D (6 bases). This CDR3 has 15 amino acids. Trimming removed 2 bases from V and 0 bases from J, with 11 bases in between. Germline loops: CDR1 GTSNPN, CDR2 SVGIG (reference sequence). In DNA, the CDR3 is TGTGCCTGGAGTCCGAAACAGGGCTCTGGAAACACCATATATTTT. It encodes CAWSPKQGSGNTIYF.

This clone appeared a few times. The chain recombines TRBV7-9 with TRBJ2-7, with 8 bases lining up with TRBD1. The CDR3 is made up of 17 amino acids. Losses at the gene ends were 5 bases for V and 2 bases for J; bases not matched to a gene: 14. CDR1 is SEHNR and CDR2 is FQNEAQ in the germline V gene (reference sequence). CDR3 bases: TGTGCCAGCAGCCCCTCGACAGGGGAAAAGGGGGCCTACGAGCAGTACTTC. Amino acid sequence: CASSPSTGEKGAYEQYF.

The chain uses TRBV6-5 and TRBJ1-4; TRBD1 matches 7 bases. Germline V gives CDR1 MNHEY, CDR2 SVGAGI. The V segment lost 6 bases and the J segment 2 bases; nucleotides outside the gene matches: 3. The CDR3 extends over 14 amino acids. The CDR3 reads CASRQGSTNEKLFF. CDR3 nucleotides: TGTGCCAGCAGACAGGGGTCCACTAATGAAAAACTGTTTTTT.

The chain carries TRBV28 and TRBJ1-6, with D unclear. CDR1 MDHEN and CDR2 SYDVKM come from the germline V gene. Trimming shortened V by 10 bases and J by 10 bases, and 14 bases separated the two germline ends. CDR3 length equals 12 residues. The CDR3 loop reads CATSVGSSPLHF. The CDR3 DNA reads TGTGCCACCTCCGTGGGGAGCTCACCCCTCCACTTT.

The chain is built from TRBV15 and TRBJ2-2; the match to TRBD1 covers 8 bases. The CDR3 covers 21 residues. CDR1 and CDR2 from the germline V gene are LNHNV and YYDKDF (reference sequence). With 6 bases clipped from V and 0 bases from J, the junction kept 21 bases outside the gene matches. For the CDR3, the DNA is TGTGCCACCAGACCCCTAAAATTGACAGGGGCAGGCCCCTCGAACACCGGGGAGCTGTTTTTT. It yields the protein CATRPLKLTGAGPSNTGELFF.

V gene TRBV25-1 combines with J gene TRBJ2-5, with 8 bases identical to TRBD2. The CDR3 sequence is 15 residues long. Looked up from germline, CDR1 is MGHDK and CDR2 is SYGVNS. V lost 4 bases, J lost 0 bases, and 4 bases stayed unmatched. The DNA for the CDR3 is TGTGCCAGCAGTGTACAGCGGGGGTACCAAGAGACCCAGTACTTC. Encoded protein: CASSVQRGYQETQYF.

The chain carries TRBV19 and TRBJ2-1, with D perhaps TRBD2 (5 bases). Trimming removed 2 bases from V and 9 bases from J, with 5 bases in between. The CDR3 is 11 amino acids. Germline V CDR1 and CDR2: LNHDA, SQIVND (reference sequence). The CDR3 nucleotides are TGTGCCAGTAGTATAACTAGTGAGCAGTTCTTC. This codes for CASSITSEQFF. Complete variable domain (other parts from reference TRBV19 and TRBJ2-1): DGGITQSPKYLFRKEGQNVTLSCEQNLNHDAMYWYRQDPGQGLRLIYYSQIVNDFQKGDIAEGYSVSREKKESFPLTVTSAQKNPTAFYLCASSITSEQFFGPGTRLTVL.

J is TRBJ2-3 and V is TRBV24-1; no firm D call. Trimming shortened V by 5 bases and J by 1 base, and 6 bases separated the two germline ends. CDR3 length: 13 residues. CDR1 is KGHDR, CDR2 SFDVKD, per germline. The CDR3 loop reads CATSVAGTDTQYF. The DNA for the CDR3 is TGTGCCACCAGTGTGGCAGGCACAGATACGCAGTATTTT.

The chain combines TRBV4-2 with TRBJ1-6; TRBD1 is a possible D gene (6 bases). There are 14 residues in the CDR3. In germline, CDR1 is LGHNA, CDR2 YNFKEQ. V gave up 0 bases and J gave up 7 bases, with 7 bases separating them. This CDR3 reads CASSQDRGNSPLHF. In DNA form, the CDR3 reads TGTGCCAGCAGCCAAGACAGGGGAAATTCACCCCTCCACTTT.

The rearrangement uses TRBV7-9 and TRBJ1-3, with D hard to call. Per the germline V gene, CDR1 is SEHNR and CDR2 is FQNEAQ (reference sequence). The CDR3 is 14 amino acids. V lost 4 bases and J 0 bases, leaving 7 bases between the germline ends. CDR3 loop: CASSSTVSGNTIYF. Here the CDR3 DNA reads TGTGCCAGCAGCTCAACAGTCTCTGGAAACACCATATATTTT.

The chain joins TRBV6-6 to TRBJ1-1; 7 bases match TRBD1. The CDR3 has 12 residues. Germline CDR1 MNHNY, CDR2 SVGAGI (reference sequence). With V trimmed by 6 bases and J by 6 bases, 4 bases remained unmatched. Written as DNA, the CDR3 is TGTGCCAGCAGATGGGACAGCTCTGAAGCTTTCTTT. This sequence encodes CASRWDSSEAFF.